Presented here are 4 T cell receptor beta chains from one specimen sequenced in a study of Graves' ophthalmopathy and Graves' hyperthyroidism. The sequenced template was RNA, covering the TCR beta CDR3 region. Following a first-round RT-PCR that used HTBI primers, a second-round multiplex PCR was carried out. Each CDR3 protein is one row after TCRdb ran MiXCR on the multiplex PCR reads. This sample carries 450,000 to 600,000 distinct CDR3 sequences, about 40% of them seen once, and the ten largest clones take about 4%. Material: peripheral blood or thyroid tissue (not recorded which). The receptor source for this set is an adult man with Graves' hyperthyroidism.

As for this clonotype: This may be a read error: a much more frequent sequence differs by one nucleotide. The conserved closing phenylalanine or tryptophan is absent in this CDR3, likely reflecting a read error. The chain is built from TRBV5-5 and TRBJ2-2; no reliable D call. V lost 4 bases and J 1 base, leaving 8 bases between the germline ends. CDR1 is SGHKS and CDR2 is YYEKEE in the germline V gene (reference sequence). The CDR3 length is 14 residues. CDR3 nucleotides: TGTGCCAGCAGCCCAGGTGTGAACACCGGGGAGCTGTTTTCT. Translation gives CASSPGVNTGELFS.

This clonotype occurred many times. The chain employs TRBV24-1 and TRBJ2-3, with D tentatively TRBD1 (5 bases). This CDR3 spans 15 amino acids. Looked up from germline, CDR1 is KGHDR and CDR2 is SFDVKD. V shed 1 base and J shed 8 bases, with 15 bases lying between them. The CDR3 DNA reads as TGTGCCACCAGTGATTTCACCCAGGGTGGGGCTACGCAGTATTTT. Residues: CATSDFTQGGATQYF.

This clonotype was seen at least ten times. The rearrangement links TRBV7-8 to TRBJ1-4, with 8 bases fitting TRBD1. The CDR3 length is 13 residues. V was clipped by 5 bases and J by 10 bases; unmatched bases: 6. Looked up from germline, CDR1 is SGHVS and CDR2 is FQNEAQ. The CDR3 loop reads CASSLRTGRKLFF. CDR3 nucleotide sequence: TGTGCCAGCAGCCTCCGGACAGGGAGAAAACTGTTTTTT.

This clonotype was found many times. The genes are TRBV7-8 and TRBJ2-7; TRBD2 is a possible D gene (6 bases). This CDR3 is 12 amino acids long. The germline V gene encodes CDR1 SGHVS and CDR2 FQNEAQ. V was cut by 2 bases and J by 6 bases, with 8 bases left in between. The chain's CDR3 is CASSLSEGEQYF. The CDR3, as DNA: TGTGCCAGCAGCTTATCGGAGGGCGAGCAGTACTTC. Filled out from reference TRBV7-8 and TRBJ2-7, the complete variable domain reads GAGVSQSPRYKVAKRGQDVALRCDPISGHVSLFWYQQALGQGPEFLTYFQNEAQLDKSGLPSDRFFAERPEGSVSTLKIQRTQQEDSAVYLCASSLSEGEQYFGPGTRLTVT.